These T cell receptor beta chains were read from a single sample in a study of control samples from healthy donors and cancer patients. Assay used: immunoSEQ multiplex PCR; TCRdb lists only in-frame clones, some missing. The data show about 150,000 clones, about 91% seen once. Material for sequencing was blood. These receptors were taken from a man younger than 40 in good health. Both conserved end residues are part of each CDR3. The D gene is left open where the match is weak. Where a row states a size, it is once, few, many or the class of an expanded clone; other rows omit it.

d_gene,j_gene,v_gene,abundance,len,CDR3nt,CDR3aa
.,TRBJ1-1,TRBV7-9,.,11,TGTGCCAGCACCGGTGGGGGGGTAGCTTTCTTT,CASTGGGVAFF
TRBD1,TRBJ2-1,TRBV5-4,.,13,TGTGCCAGCAGCTTCCGGGACAGGGATGAGCAGTTCTTC,CASSFRDRDEQFF
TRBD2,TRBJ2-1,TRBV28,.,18,TGTGCCAGCAGTTTTACTAGCGGGGGGGCCAGGTCCTACAATGAGCAGTTCTTC,CASSFTSGGARSYNEQFF
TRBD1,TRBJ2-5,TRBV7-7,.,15,TGTGCCAGCAGCCTAACACAGGGGGTGGGGGAGACCCAGTACTTC,CASSLTQGVGETQYF
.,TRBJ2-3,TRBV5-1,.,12,TGCGCCAGCAGCTTGGGGGCAGATACGCAGTATTTT,CASSLGADTQYF
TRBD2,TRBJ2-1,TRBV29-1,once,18,TGCAGCGTTGAAGATCTTATCCTAGCGGGGGGTAAGGACAATGAGCAGTTCTTC,CSVEDLILAGGKDNEQFF
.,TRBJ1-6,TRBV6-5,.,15,TGTGCCAGCAGGCGGGCATCCGCCTATAATTCACCCCTCCACTTT,CASRRASAYNSPLHF
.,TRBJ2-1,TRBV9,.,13,TGTGCCAGCAGCGTAGGGACACGCAATGAGCAGTTCTTC,CASSVGTRNEQFF
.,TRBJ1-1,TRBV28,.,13,TGTGCCAGCAGCATGGAACAGGGTTCTGAAGCTTTCTTT,CASSMEQGSEAFF
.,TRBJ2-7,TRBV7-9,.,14,TGTGCCAGCAGCTTAGGGACAGTTATCTACGAGCAGTACTTC,CASSLGTVIYEQYF
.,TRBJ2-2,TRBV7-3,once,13,TGTGCCAGCAGCCTTCACAGGACCGGGGAGCTGTTTTTT,CASSLHRTGELFF
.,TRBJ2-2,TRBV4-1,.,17,TGCGCCAGCAGCGAGCAAACCGGGGCCCAGAGGACCGGGGAGCTGTTTTTT,CASSEQTGAQRTGELFF
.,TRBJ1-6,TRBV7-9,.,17,TGTGCCAGCAGCTCAGCTCCGACCGGGAGATATAATTCACCCCTCCACTTT,CASSSAPTGRYNSPLHF
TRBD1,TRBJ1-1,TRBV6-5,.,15,TGTGCCAGCAGTATTGACAGGGGGCGAGGCACTGAAGCTTTCTTT,CASSIDRGRGTEAFF
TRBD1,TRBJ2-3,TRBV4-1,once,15,TGCGCCAGCAGCCAACAGACAGGGACGGCAAATACGCAGTATTTT,CASSQQTGTANTQYF
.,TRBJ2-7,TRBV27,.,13,TGTGCCAGCAGTTCGAACCAGGGCTACGAGCAGTACTTC,CASSSNQGYEQYF
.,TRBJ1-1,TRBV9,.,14,TGTGCCAGCAGCGTAGCTACAGCGAACACTGAAGCTTTCTTT,CASSVATANTEAFF
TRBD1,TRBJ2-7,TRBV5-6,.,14,TGTGCCAGCAGCTTGGGGACAGGGACCTACGAGCAGTACTTC,CASSLGTGTYEQYF
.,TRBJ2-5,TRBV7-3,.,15,TGTGCCAGCAGCTTAACCAGGGCCTCCCAAGAGACCCAGTACTTC,CASSLTRASQETQYF
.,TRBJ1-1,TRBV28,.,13,TGTGCCAGCAGTTTTGGGCAGGGGACTGAAGCTTTCTTT,CASSFGQGTEAFF
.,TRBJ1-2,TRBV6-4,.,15,TGTGCCAGCAGTGACTCGGGGCAGGGGTCAGGAGGCTACACCTTC,CASSDSGQGSGGYTF
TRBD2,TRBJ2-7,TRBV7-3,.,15,TGTGCCAGCAGCTTAACCGCTAGCGGGGGACACGAGCAGTACTTC,CASSLTASGGHEQYF
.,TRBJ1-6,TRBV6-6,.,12,TGTGCCAGCAGTGGGCTTGGGTCACCCCTCCACTTT,CASSGLGSPLHF
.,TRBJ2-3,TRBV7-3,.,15,TGTGCCAGCAGCTCCCAGGGGCGCCGCACAGATACGCAGTATTTT,CASSSQGRRTDTQYF
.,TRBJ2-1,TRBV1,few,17,TGCACCAGCAGCCAGATAGCGGGGGGTAAGTCCTACAATGAGCAGTTCTTC,CTSSQIAGGKSYNEQFF
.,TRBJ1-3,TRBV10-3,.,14,TGTGCCATCAGTGGAACAGGCTCTGGAAACACCATATATTTT,CAISGTGSGNTIYF
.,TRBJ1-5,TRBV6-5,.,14,TGTGCCAGCAGTTACTCCGGCATACAGGAGCCCCAGCATTTT,CASSYSGIQEPQHF
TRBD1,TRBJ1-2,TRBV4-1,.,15,TGCGCCAGCAGCCAAGAACGGGACAGGGCCTATGGCTACACCTTC,CASSQERDRAYGYTF